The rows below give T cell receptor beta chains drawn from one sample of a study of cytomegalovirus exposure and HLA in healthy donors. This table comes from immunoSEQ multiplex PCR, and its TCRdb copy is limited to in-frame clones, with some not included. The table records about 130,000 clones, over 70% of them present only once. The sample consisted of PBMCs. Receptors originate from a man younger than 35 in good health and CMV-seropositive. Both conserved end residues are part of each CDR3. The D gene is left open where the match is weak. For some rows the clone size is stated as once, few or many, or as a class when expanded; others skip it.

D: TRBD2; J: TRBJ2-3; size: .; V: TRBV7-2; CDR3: CASSLEASGGSTDTQYF; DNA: TGTGCCAGCAGCTTAGAGGCTAGCGGGGGTAGCACAGATACGCAGTATTTT
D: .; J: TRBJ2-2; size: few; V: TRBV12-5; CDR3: CASGLTVTGELFF; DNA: TGTGCTAGTGGTTTGACAGTAACCGGGGAGCTGTTTTTT
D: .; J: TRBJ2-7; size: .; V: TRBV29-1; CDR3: CSVQSSAGEQYF; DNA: TGCAGCGTCCAATCGTCCGCGGGCGAGCAGTACTTC
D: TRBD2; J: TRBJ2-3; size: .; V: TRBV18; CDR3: CASSPRAGSQTDTQYF; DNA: TGTGCCAGCTCACCACGAGCGGGAAGTCAAACAGATACGCAGTATTTT
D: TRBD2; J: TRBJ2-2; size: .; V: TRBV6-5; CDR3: CASSYSGGSGGGELFF; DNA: TGTGCCAGCAGTTACTCTGGCGGGAGCGGAGGCGGGGAGCTGTTTTTT
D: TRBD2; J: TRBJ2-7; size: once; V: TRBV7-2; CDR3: CASSARIGGGEIYEQYF; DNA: TGTGCCAGCAGCGCACGTATCGGGGGGGGCGAGATCTACGAGCAGTACTTC
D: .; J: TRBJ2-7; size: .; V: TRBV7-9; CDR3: CSSSLGQGGDEQYF; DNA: TGTTCCAGCAGCTTAGGTCAGGGAGGCGACGAGCAGTACTTC
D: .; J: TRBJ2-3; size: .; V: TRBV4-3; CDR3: CASSQDQPGIGTDTQYF; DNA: TGCGCCAGCAGCCAAGACCAACCAGGGATTGGCACAGATACGCAGTATTTT
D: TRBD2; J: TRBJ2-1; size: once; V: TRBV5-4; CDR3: CASSLDPAGDRSNEQFF; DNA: TGTGCCAGCAGCTTGGACCCAGCGGGAGACCGTAGCAATGAGCAGTTCTTC
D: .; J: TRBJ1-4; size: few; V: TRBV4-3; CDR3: CASSQSGNDEKLFF; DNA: TGCGCCAGCAGCCAATCGGGGAATGATGAAAAACTGTTTTTT
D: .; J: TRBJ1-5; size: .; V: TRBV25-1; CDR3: CASSESSAGTMGLHF; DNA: TGTGCCAGCAGTGAATCTTCTGCGGGGACGATGGGATTGCATTTT
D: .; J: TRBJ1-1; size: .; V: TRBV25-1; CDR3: CASSAGGAENTEAFF; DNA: TGTGCCAGCAGTGCGGGGGGGGCTGAGAACACTGAAGCTTTCTTT
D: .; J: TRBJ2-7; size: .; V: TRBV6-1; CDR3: CASRNSNEQYF; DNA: TGTGCCAGCAGAAATAGTAACGAGCAGTACTTC
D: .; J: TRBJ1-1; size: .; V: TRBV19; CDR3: CASSASGGATEAFF; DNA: TGTGCCAGTAGTGCCAGTGGGGGGGCTACTGAAGCTTTCTTT
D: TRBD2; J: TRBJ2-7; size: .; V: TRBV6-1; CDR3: CASSENEQTGTRSSYEQYF; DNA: TGTGCCAGCAGTGAAAATGAGCAAACCGGGACTAGATCGTCCTACGAGCAGTACTTC
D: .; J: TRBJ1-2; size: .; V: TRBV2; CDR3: CASSERDSGGYTF; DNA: TGTGCCAGCAGTGAACGGGACTCCGGCGGCTACACCTTC
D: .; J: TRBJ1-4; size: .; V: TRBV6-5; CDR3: CASSYSRDNEKLFF; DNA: TGTGCCAGCAGTTACTCGAGGGATAATGAAAAACTGTTTTTT
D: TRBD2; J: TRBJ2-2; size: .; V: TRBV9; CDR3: CASSVASSGSSGELFF; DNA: TGTGCCAGCAGCGTAGCCTCTAGCGGGAGCTCCGGGGAGCTGTTTTTT
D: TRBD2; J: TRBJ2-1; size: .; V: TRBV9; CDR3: CASSYELAGDNNEQFF; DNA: TGTGCCAGCAGCTATGAACTAGCGGGAGATAACAATGAGCAGTTCTTC
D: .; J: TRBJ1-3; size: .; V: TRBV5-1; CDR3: CASSLRGSKRPSGNTIYF; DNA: TGCGCCAGCAGCTTGAGGGGTTCCAAAAGGCCCTCTGGAAACACCATATATTTT
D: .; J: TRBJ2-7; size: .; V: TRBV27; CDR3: CASSFRSGFLGLYEQYF; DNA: TGTGCCAGCAGTTTCAGATCAGGTTTCCTGGGGCTCTACGAGCAGTACTTC
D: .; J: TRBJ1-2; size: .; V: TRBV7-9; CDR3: CASSGQGGVYGYTF; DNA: TGTGCCAGCAGCGGGCAGGGCGGTGTGTATGGCTACACCTTC
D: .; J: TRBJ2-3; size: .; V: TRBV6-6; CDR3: CASSPDSYTDTQYF; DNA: TGTGCCAGCAGCCCGGACAGCTACACAGATACGCAGTATTTT
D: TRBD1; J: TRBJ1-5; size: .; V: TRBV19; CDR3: CASSVQRQGYQPQHF; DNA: TGTGCCAGTAGTGTCCAGAGACAGGGCTATCAGCCCCAGCATTTT
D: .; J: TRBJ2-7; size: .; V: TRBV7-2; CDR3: CSNQTSGYEQYF; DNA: TGTTCCAACCAGACGTCGGGATACGAGCAGTACTTC
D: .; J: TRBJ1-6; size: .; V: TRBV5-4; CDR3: CASSSQGQWAALHF; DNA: TGTGCCAGCAGCTCACAGGGACAATGGGCGGCCCTCCACTTT
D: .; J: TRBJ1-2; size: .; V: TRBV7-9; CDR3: CASSSGNVVYGYTF; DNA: TGTGCCAGCAGCTCAGGGAACGTCGTGTATGGCTACACCTTC
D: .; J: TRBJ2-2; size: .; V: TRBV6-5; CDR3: CASSYVARQAGELFF; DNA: TGTGCCAGCAGTTACGTCGCGAGACAGGCCGGGGAGCTGTTTTTT
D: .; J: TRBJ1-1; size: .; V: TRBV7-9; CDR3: CASSATPTEASTEAFF; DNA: TGTGCCAGCAGCGCAACGCCGACAGAGGCTAGCACTGAAGCTTTCTTT
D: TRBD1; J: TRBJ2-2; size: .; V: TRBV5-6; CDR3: CASSFRDRTGELFF; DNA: TGTGCCAGCAGCTTCCGGGACAGGACCGGGGAGCTGTTTTTT
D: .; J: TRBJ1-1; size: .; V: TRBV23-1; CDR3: CASTRDRPRKAYMNTEAFF; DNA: TGCGCCAGCACCCGAGATCGACCGCGGAAGGCCTATATGAACACTGAAGCTTTCTTT
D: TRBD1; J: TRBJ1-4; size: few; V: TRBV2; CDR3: CATKEGQNNEKLFF; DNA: TGTGCCACCAAAGAGGGACAGAACAATGAAAAACTGTTTTTT
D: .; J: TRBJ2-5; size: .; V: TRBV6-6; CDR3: CASSLKGLRMETQYF; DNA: TGTGCCAGCAGCCTCAAGGGGTTGCGTATGGAGACCCAGTACTTC
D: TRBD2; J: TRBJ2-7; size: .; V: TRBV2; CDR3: CASSGGGPEQYF; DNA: TGTGCCAGCAGTGGGGGAGGGCCCGAGCAGTACTTC
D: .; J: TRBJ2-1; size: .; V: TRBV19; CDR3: CASSTSQDFDEQFF; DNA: TGTGCCAGTAGTACCTCTCAGGATTTCGATGAGCAGTTCTTC
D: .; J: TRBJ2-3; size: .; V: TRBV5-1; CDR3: CASSTDRFTSTDTQYF; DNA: TGCGCCAGCAGCACCGACAGGTTTACTAGCACAGATACGCAGTATTTT
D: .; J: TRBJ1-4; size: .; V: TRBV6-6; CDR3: CASADGLNEKLFF; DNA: TGTGCCAGTGCGGACGGACTTAATGAAAAACTGTTTTTT
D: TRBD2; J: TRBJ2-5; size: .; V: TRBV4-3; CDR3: CASRASGEETQYF; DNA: TGCGCCAGCAGAGCTAGCGGGGAAGAGACCCAGTACTTC
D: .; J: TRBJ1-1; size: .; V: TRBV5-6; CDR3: CASSKVGGLWTEAFF; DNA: TGTGCCAGCAGCAAGGTCGGGGGGCTCTGGACTGAAGCTTTCTTT
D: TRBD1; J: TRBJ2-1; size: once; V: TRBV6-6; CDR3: CASSPRDRRIHEQFF; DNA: TGTGCCAGCAGTCCAAGGGACAGGCGGATACATGAGCAGTTCTTC
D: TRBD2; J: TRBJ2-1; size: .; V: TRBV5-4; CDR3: CASSFLTSGNNEQFF; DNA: TGTGCCAGCAGCTTTTTAACTAGCGGAAACAATGAGCAGTTCTTC
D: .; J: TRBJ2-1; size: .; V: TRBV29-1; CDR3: CSGQRAGGEQFF; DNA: TGCAGCGGCCAAAGGGCCGGGGGTGAGCAGTTCTTC
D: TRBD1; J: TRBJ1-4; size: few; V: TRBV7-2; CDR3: CASSFDRAGRSEKLFF; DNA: TGTGCCAGCAGCTTCGACAGGGCGGGGAGGAGTGAAAAACTGTTTTTT
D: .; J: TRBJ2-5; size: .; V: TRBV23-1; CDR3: CASIEPRSSGEETQYF; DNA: TGCGCCAGCATTGAACCCCGGAGTAGCGGTGAAGAGACCCAGTACTTC
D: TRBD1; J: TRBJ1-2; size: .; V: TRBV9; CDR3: CASSTLRDRGWDGYTF; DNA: TGTGCCAGCAGCACACTCCGGGACAGGGGATGGGATGGCTACACCTTC
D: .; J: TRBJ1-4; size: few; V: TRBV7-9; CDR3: CASSRDLNEKLFF; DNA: TGTGCCAGCAGTCGGGATCTTAATGAAAAACTGTTTTTT
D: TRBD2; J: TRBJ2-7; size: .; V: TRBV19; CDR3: CASSMGPGLAYEQYF; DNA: TGTGCCAGTAGTATGGGGCCCGGACTAGCCTACGAGCAGTACTTC
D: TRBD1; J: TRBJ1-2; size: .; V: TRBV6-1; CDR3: CASSDRISGQIFNYGYTF; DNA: TGTGCCAGCAGTGATCGAATATCGGGACAGATCTTTAACTATGGCTACACCTTC
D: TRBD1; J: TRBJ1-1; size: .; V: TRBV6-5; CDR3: CASSDRVEAFF; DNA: TGTGCCAGCAGTGACAGGGTAGAAGCTTTCTTT
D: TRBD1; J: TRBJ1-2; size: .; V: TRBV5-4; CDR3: CASRDSTNYGYTF; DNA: TGTGCCAGCCGGGACAGCACTAACTATGGCTACACCTTC
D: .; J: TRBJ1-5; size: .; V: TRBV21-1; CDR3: CASSKMVAGVDQPQHF; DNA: TGTGCCAGCAGCAAAATGGTAGCGGGGGTGGATCAGCCCCAGCATTTT
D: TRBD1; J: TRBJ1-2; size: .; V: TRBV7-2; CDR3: CASSSRHPGQGPTAYGYTF; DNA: TGTGCCAGCAGCTCTAGACACCCGGGACAGGGGCCGACAGCTTATGGCTACACCTTC